These 4 T cell receptor beta chains came from one sample sequenced in a study of blood T cell repertoires in COVID-19. TCRdb keeps only in-frame clones here, not all; method: immunoSEQ multiplex PCR. The table includes some 90,000 clones, about nine tenths detected once. The sample comprised peripheral blood. These receptors were collected from a woman aged 50 to 60 in a cohort sampled during active COVID-19.

This chain joins TRBV5-1 and TRBJ1-3; tentatively, D is TRBD1 (5 bases). CDR1 is SGHRS and CDR2 is YFSETQ in the germline V gene. The CDR3 loop spans 16 amino acids. V dropped 0 bases and J dropped 0 bases, with 10 bases sitting between them. The CDR3 DNA follows: TGCGCCAGCAGCTTGGACAGGCCCGACTCTGGAAACACCATATATTTT. Translation gives CASSLDRPDSGNTIYF.

CDR3: CAISAYGTGGAGYTF. The DNA of the CDR3 is TGTGCCATCAGTGCCTACGGGACAGGGGGCGCGGGCTACACCTTC. The chain joins TRBV10-3 to TRBJ1-2; TRBD1 matches 12 bases. CDR1 and CDR2 (germline): ENHRY, SYGVKD. CDR3 size: 15 residues. J gave up 8 bases and V 4 bases, and 8 bases lay outside the gene matches.

The CDR3 loop is CASRGRGHGAEQYF. CDR3 DNA sequence: TGCGCCAGCAGGGGAAGGGGACATGGGGCCGAGCAGTACTTC. V gene TRBV4-1 combines with J gene TRBJ2-7, with a tentative D call TRBD1 (6 bases). Germline V lookup: CDR1 MGHRA, CDR2 YSYEKL. CDR3 length: 14 residues. V was clipped by 6 bases and J by 6 bases, with 18 bases between them.

This chain joins TRBV28 and TRBJ2-2, with TRBD2 identical over 10 bases. The length of the CDR3 is 21 residues. The V gene end was trimmed by 1 base and the J gene end by 8 bases; junction bases not matched to a gene: 22. CDR1 and CDR2 (germline): MDHEN, SYDVKM. In nucleotides, the CDR3 is TGTGCCAGCAGTTTATTTGCGGGCTCCGGCTCGAGCGGGAGGGCCAGGGGGGAGCTGTTTTTT. Its translation is CASSLFAGSGSSGRARGELFF. Supplemented by reference TRBV28 and TRBJ2-2, the full variable domain reads DVKVTQSSRYLVKRTGEKVFLECVQDMDHENMFWYRQDPGLGLRLIYFSYDVKMKEKGDIPEGYSVSREKKERFSLILESASTNQTSMYLCASSLFAGSGSSGRARGELFFGEGSRLTVL.